Following are 18 T cell receptor beta chains from one sample sequenced in a study of blood T cell repertoires in COVID-19. Repertoires were generated with immunoSEQ multiplex PCR, while TCRdb's copy carries only in-frame clones and drops some. The top ten hold less than 0.95% of the sample, which has 270,000 or so clones, around nine tenths seen once. The sample taken for sequencing was peripheral blood. Receptors were obtained from a woman aged 40 to 50 who had recovered from COVID-19.

The chain couples TRBV7-9 to TRBJ2-7; D call uncertain. CDR1 and CDR2 from the germline V gene are SEHNR and FQNEAQ (reference sequence). CDR3 size: 16 residues. Between the trimmed V and J ends, which lost 4 bases and 1 base, there was a span of 17 bases. The CDR3 reads CASSSPTVGPSYEQYF. CDR3 nucleotide sequence: TGTGCCAGCAGCTCGCCGACGGTGGGCCCTTCCTACGAGCAGTACTTC.

The chain links TRBV18 to TRBJ2-1; TRBD2 matches at 10 bases. The CDR3 has 16 amino acids. V trimming: 3 bases; J trimming: 8 bases; junction bases outside the gene matches: 10. Germline V gene lookup returns CDR1 KGHSH and CDR2 LQKENI. The CDR3 DNA sequence: TGTGCCAGCTCACCTAGAGCTAGCGGGAGTAGTGATGAGCAGTTCTTC. Its translation is CASSPRASGSSDEQFF. The full variable domain, completed using reference TRBV18 and TRBJ2-1, is NAGVMQNPRHLVRRRGQEARLRCSPMKGHSHVYWYRQLPEEGLKFMVYLQKENIIDESGMPKERFSAEFPKEGPSILRIQQVVRGDSAAYFCASSPRASGSSDEQFFGPGTRLTVL.

V usage is TRBV20-1 and J usage is TRBJ2-1, with 8 positions matching TRBD1. The CDR3 runs 11 residues. The trim removed 6 bases at V and 8 bases at J, leaving 3 bases unmatched. Germline loops: CDR1 DFQATT, CDR2 SNEGSKA (reference sequence). The CDR3 coding sequence is TGCAGTGCGGGACAGGTTTATGAGCAGTTCTTC. Its protein is CSAGQVYEQFF.

This clone was seen a single time. The CDR3 protein is CASSPYSGTSGGTDTQYF. The CDR3 DNA follows: TGTGCCAGCTCACCGTACAGCGGGACCTCTGGGGGGACAGATACGCAGTATTTT. This rearrangement joins TRBV18 to TRBJ2-3, with 7 bases fitting TRBD2. Germline V gives CDR1 KGHSH, CDR2 LQKENI. V lost 3 bases to trimming and J lost 3 bases; unmatched junction nucleotides: 15. The length of the CDR3 is 18 residues. Full variable domain (outside the CDR3, taken from reference TRBV18 and TRBJ2-3): NAGVMQNPRHLVRRRGQEARLRCSPMKGHSHVYWYRQLPEEGLKFMVYLQKENIIDESGMPKERFSAEFPKEGPSILRIQQVVRGDSAAYFCASSPYSGTSGGTDTQYFGPGTRLTVL.

The V and J genes are TRBV28 and TRBJ1-5; TRBD1 might be the D (5 bases). The length of the CDR3 is 15 residues. CDR1 is MDHEN and CDR2 is SYDVKM in the germline V gene. The germline V and J ends were trimmed by 6 bases and 1 base, with 13 bases remaining between them. The CDR3 sequence: CASRPGGSSNQPQHF. CDR3 DNA: TGTGCCAGCAGGCCGGGGGGTTCGAGCAATCAGCCCCAGCATTTT.

The gene calls are TRBV6-5 and TRBJ2-1; TRBD1 might be the D (6 bases). The CDR3 is made up of 15 amino acids. V dropped 4 bases and J dropped 1 base, with 11 bases sitting between them. Looked up from germline, CDR1 is MNHEY and CDR2 is SVGAGI. CDR3 protein: CASSLDRASYNEQFF. The CDR3 nucleotides read TGTGCCAGCAGTTTGGACAGAGCATCCTACAATGAGCAGTTCTTC.

CDR3 nucleotide sequence: TGTGCCAGCAGTTTAGCGCAGCCTAGCGAGCAGTACTTC. Translating gives CASSLAQPSEQYF. The chain is built from TRBV12-3 or TRBV12-4 and TRBJ2-7; D not certain. The CDR3 sequence is 13 residues long. Trimming pared 0 bases from V and 6 bases from J, leaving 9 bases between.

This chain uses TRBV2 with TRBJ2-5; tentatively, D is TRBD2 (6 bases). This CDR3 has 14 residues. Germline V CDR1 and CDR2: SNHLY, FYNNEI. V was shortened by 7 bases and J by 4 bases, with 16 bases between the two germline ends. The CDR3: CASNAARRGETQYF. CDR3 DNA: TGTGCCAGCAATGCCGCCCGGAGGGGAGAGACCCAGTACTTC.

The V call is TRBV29-1, the J call TRBJ2-3, with D perhaps TRBD1 (5 bases). Germline V gene lookup returns CDR1 SQVTM and CDR2 ANQGSEA. CDR3 length: 13 residues. V was shortened by 2 bases and J by 2 bases, with 8 bases between the two germline ends. This chain's CDR3 is CSVELGDTDTQYF. The DNA for the CDR3 is TGCAGCGTTGAATTAGGGGACACAGATACGCAGTATTTT.

This rearrangement joins TRBV2 to TRBJ2-3, with 9 bases identical to TRBD2. CDR3 length equals 15 residues. The V segment lost 4 bases and the J segment 0 bases; nucleotides outside the gene matches: 2. The V gene's germline CDR1 is SNHLY and CDR2 FYNNEI. In DNA, the CDR3 is TGTGCCAGCAGTGTCACTAGCGGGAGCACAGATACGCAGTATTTT. It yields the protein CASSVTSGSTDTQYF.

The chain links TRBV5-4 to TRBJ2-7, with 11 bases matching TRBD2. With 1 base clipped from V and 2 bases from J, the junction kept 5 bases outside the gene matches. Germline V lookup: CDR1 SGHNT, CDR2 YYREEE (reference sequence). The length of the CDR3 is 16 residues. The CDR3 DNA sequence: TGTGCCAGCAGCTTGAGCCTAGCGGGAGGCCCCTACGAGCAGTACTTC. Translation gives CASSLSLAGGPYEQYF.

This chain connects TRBV30 to TRBJ1-2; a possible D gene is TRBD1 (5 bases). V dropped 0 bases and J dropped 6 bases, with 14 bases sitting between them. This CDR3 spans 14 amino acids. CDR1 is GTSNPN and CDR2 is SVGIG in the germline V gene (reference sequence). DNA for the CDR3: TGTGCCTGGAGTGTCTTTAGGGGCTTACATGGCTACACCTTC. This translates into CAWSVFRGLHGYTF.

This clone was observed a few times. The chain links TRBV10-2 to TRBJ1-3; TRBD1 is a possible D gene (6 bases). CDR3 length: 15 amino acids. Trimming pared 3 bases from V and 4 bases from J, leaving 13 bases between. Germline loops: CDR1 WSHSY, CDR2 SAAADI. The DNA of the CDR3 is TGCGCCAGCAGTGACAGGGGCTATTTGGGAAACACCATATATTTT. Its protein product is CASSDRGYLGNTIYF.

The chain couples TRBV13 to TRBJ2-1, with 12 bases that match TRBD2. Per the germline V gene, CDR1 is PRHDT and CDR2 is FYEKMQ (reference sequence). CDR3 length: 16 residues. With V trimmed by 6 bases and J by 6 bases, 9 bases remained unmatched. The DNA for the CDR3 is TGTGCCAGCAGTCGAGCACTAGCGGGAGGAGGCAATGAGCAGTTCTTC. Translation: CASSRALAGGGNEQFF.

The CDR3 is CAWGRGETQYF. As DNA, the CDR3 is TGTGCCTGGGGGCGGGGAGAGACCCAGTACTTC. The chain joins TRBV30 to TRBJ2-5, with D perhaps matching TRBD2 (6 bases). The germline V gene has CDR1 GTSNPN and CDR2 SVGIG (reference sequence). The CDR3 is 11 residues long. V lost 5 bases and J 4 bases, leaving 8 bases between the germline ends.

The chain recombines TRBV7-3 with TRBJ2-1, with unresolved D. The CDR3 loop spans 16 amino acids. The V gene lost 0 bases and the J gene lost 0 bases, with 9 bases spanning the gap. The germline gives CDR1 SGHTA, CDR2 FQGTGA. In DNA, the CDR3 is TGTGCCAGCAGCTTAACGTCTCAAGCCTCCTACAATGAGCAGTTCTTC. Translating it yields CASSLTSQASYNEQFF.

The table lists this clone with a few counts. V and J are TRBV6-1 and TRBJ1-2; TRBD1 agrees at 10 bases. V shed 2 bases and J 8 bases; nucleotides not matched to a gene: 5. This CDR3 has 14 amino acids. CDR1 and CDR2 (germline): MNHNS, SASEGT. Written as DNA, the CDR3 is TGTGCCAGCAGTGAAATGGGACAGGGGTGGGGCTACACCTTC. Amino acid sequence: CASSEMGQGWGYTF.

The V and J genes are TRBV2 and TRBJ1-4; 7 bases align to TRBD1. J was trimmed by 4 bases and V by 2 bases; bases with no gene match: 7. The CDR3 sequence is 16 residues long. Germline V CDR1 and CDR2: SNHLY, FYNNEI. For the CDR3, the DNA is TGTGCCAGCAGTGAATTGGGGGGACAGAATAATGAAAAACTGTTTTTT. Residues: CASSELGGQNNEKLFF.